These 29 T cell receptor beta chains were sequenced from one sample in a study of T cells in Graves' hyperthyroidism and ophthalmopathy. What was amplified from RNA transcripts were TCR beta CDR3 regions. The TCR CDR3 first-round RT-PCR relied on the HTBI primer set. One entry per CDR3 protein results from TCRdb running MiXCR on the multiplex PCR reads. The sample yields more than 40,000 distinct CDR3 sequences, 45% to 50% seen once. Input material: peripheral blood or thyroid tissue (not recorded which). Every receptor here comes from a woman aged 50 to 60 with Graves' hyperthyroidism.

Comments on this clonotype: A much bigger clone sits one base away, suggesting this may be a read error. This rearrangement joins TRBV12-3 or TRBV12-4 to TRBJ1-1; D is perhaps TRBD1 (6 bases). The V and J ends lost 3 bases and 3 bases respectively, with 14 bases between them. This CDR3 spans 15 amino acids. The CDR3: CASSFGGPVDTEAFF. The CDR3 region has the DNA TGTGCCAGCAGTTTTGGGGGGCCTGTGGACACTGAAGCTTTCTTT.

The table lists this clonotype with many counts. J is TRBJ2-7 and V is TRBV6-5; a weak D match, TRBD1 (8 bases). The germline V and J ends were trimmed by 5 bases and 4 bases, with 21 bases remaining between them. CDR1 is MNHEY, CDR2 SVGAGI, per germline. This CDR3 region has 16 residues. CDR3 sequence: CASSKRTGRVGYEQYF. The CDR3, as DNA: TGTGCCAGCAGTAAACGGACAGGGAGGGTCGGATACGAGCAGTACTTC.

J is TRBJ2-7 and V is TRBV30, with D perhaps TRBD2 (6 bases). CDR3 length equals 14 residues. Germline CDR1 is GTSNPN and CDR2 is SVGIG (reference sequence). V was shortened by 0 bases and J by 3 bases, with 12 bases between the two germline ends. DNA for the CDR3: TGTGCCTGGAGTGTGGGGGAGGAACTCTACGAGCAGTACTTC. This encodes CAWSVGEELYEQYF.

This clonotype was seen a few times. The CDR3 carries no conserved terminal phenylalanine or tryptophan, so it likely arises from a read error. The genes are TRBV9 and TRBJ2-7; 13 bases fit TRBD2. The CDR3 covers 16 residues. With V trimmed by 0 bases and J by 3 bases, 3 bases remained unmatched. The germline V gene has CDR1 SGDLS and CDR2 YYNGEE. CDR3 sequence (DNA): TGTGCCAGCAGCGTAGGACTAGCGGGGGGAATCTACGAGCAGTACCTC. This encodes CASSVGLAGGIYEQYL.

This clonotype was counted ten times or more. The genes are TRBV28 and TRBJ2-3, with D unresolved. V was pared by 2 bases and J by 0 bases, with 9 bases between. There are 15 residues in the CDR3. Germline V gene sequence: CDR1 MDHEN, CDR2 SYDVKM. CDR3 coding DNA: TGTGCCAGCAGTTTACCCATAAGGAGCACAGATACGCAGTATTTT. It translates to CASSLPIRSTDTQYF.

V and J are TRBV20-1 and TRBJ1-1; 8 bases line up with TRBD1. Germline loops: CDR1 DFQATT, CDR2 SNEGSKA (reference sequence). This CDR3 region has 12 residues. V dropped 5 bases and J dropped 4; count of bases not matched to a gene: 3. For the CDR3, the DNA is TGCAGTGCTGTGGACAGGGTCACTGAAGCTTTCTTT. Protein sequence: CSAVDRVTEAFF.

About this clonotype itself: A single base separates this from a much larger clone, so it may be a read error. The chain is built from TRBV5-4 and TRBJ1-6; 7 nucleotides match TRBD1. V trimming: 4 bases; J trimming: 8 bases; junction bases outside the gene matches: 9. Germline V lookup: CDR1 SGHNT, CDR2 YYREEE (reference sequence). The CDR3 is 15 residues long. CDR3 sequence (DNA): TGTGCCAGCAGCATGGGCCGACAGGGTTATTCACCCCTCCACTTT. Amino acids: CASSMGRQGYSPLHF.

The chain carries TRBV6-5 and TRBJ1-3; a weak D match, TRBD1 (5 bases). Trimming removed 2 bases from V and 0 bases from J, with 8 bases in between. The CDR3 loop spans 15 amino acids. Germline CDR1 is MNHEY and CDR2 is SVGAGI. CDR3 protein: CASSYGDFSGNTIYF. The CDR3 nucleotides read TGTGCCAGCAGTTACGGGGACTTCTCTGGAAACACCATATATTTT.

As concerns this clonotype: No DNA is shown, since the ends of the CDR3 on it are uncertain; the CDR3 is the one TCRdb lists. The rearrangement uses TRBV7-2 and TRBJ2-5. The CDR3 length equals 20 residues, ends included. Germline CDR1 reads SGHTA; CDR2 reads FQGNSA. The chain's CDR3 is CASSFYICSAVITNQETQYF.

There are many counts of this clonotype. The gene calls are TRBV14 and TRBJ2-3; tentative D call: TRBD2 (6 bases). The CDR3 loop spans 17 amino acids. Trimming stripped 3 bases from V and 2 bases from J, with 18 bases between. Germline V CDR1 and CDR2: SGHDN, FVKESK. In DNA form, the CDR3 reads TGTGCCAGCAGCCAGGAAAGAGGAGGGATTTTCACAGATACGCAGTATTTT. Its protein product is CASSQERGGIFTDTQYF.

In this sample, this clonotype turned up once. This may come from a read error, since a much larger clone is one base off. The CDR3 DNA reads TGTGCCATCAGTGACGGTAGGGGCTCCTACAATGAGCAGCTCTTC. Its translation is CAISDGRGSYNEQLF. This chain uses TRBV10-3 with TRBJ2-1, with a tentative D call TRBD1 (5 bases). Germline V CDR1 and CDR2: ENHRY, SYGVKD. The CDR3 loop spans 15 amino acids.

V is TRBV15 and J is TRBJ2-5; 10 bases fit TRBD2. The CDR3 extends over 16 amino acids. Germline CDR1 is LNHNV and CDR2 is YYDKDF (reference sequence). After removal of 8 bases from V and 5 bases from J, the junction contained 14 bases not matched to a gene. The CDR3 sequence: CATGDLSGRAGETQYF. Here the CDR3 DNA reads TGTGCCACCGGAGACCTGAGCGGGAGGGCAGGGGAGACCCAGTACTTC.

There are many counts of this clonotype. This chain links TRBV9 with TRBJ1-6; D is ambiguous. V was shortened by 3 bases and J by 8 bases, with 6 bases between the two germline ends. The CDR3 sequence is 12 residues long. Germline V CDR1 and CDR2: SGDLS, YYNGEE. CDR3 in amino acids: CASSEGDSPLHF. The CDR3, as DNA: TGTGCCAGCAGCGAAGGTGATTCACCCCTCCACTTT. Complete variable domain (other parts from reference TRBV9 and TRBJ1-6): DSGVTQTPKHLITATGQRVTLRCSPRSGDLSVYWYQQSLDQGLQFLIQYYNGEERAKGNILERFSAQQFPDLHSELNLSSLELGDSALYFCASSEGDSPLHFGNGTRLTVT.

The CDR3 spells CSARFYGAGNEKLFF. In nucleotides, the CDR3 is TGCAGTGCTAGATTTTATGGGGCTGGTAATGAAAAACTGTTTTTT. This chain joins TRBV20-1 and TRBJ1-4; tentatively, D is TRBD1 (5 bases). Germline loops: CDR1 DFQATT, CDR2 SNEGSKA (reference sequence). V was trimmed by 2 bases and J by 4 bases, leaving 14 bases between them. There are 15 residues in the CDR3.

Note on this clonotype: As the CDR3 is not closed by the conserved phenylalanine or tryptophan, this likely results from a read error. This chain joins TRBV5-4 and TRBJ2-7; the match to TRBD2 covers 9 bases. The germline gives CDR1 SGHNT, CDR2 YYREEE (reference sequence). The CDR3 sequence is 14 residues long. The CDR3 sequence is CASGLAGVPYEQYL. CDR3 nucleotides: TGTGCCAGCGGCTTAGCGGGAGTCCCCTACGAGCAGTACCTT.

The chain couples TRBV21-1 to TRBJ1-1; the D call TRBD1 from the table was never checked on the DNA. TRBV21-1 corresponds to a pseudogene. The CDR3 consists of 16 residues. In DNA, the CDR3 is TGTGCCAGCAGCAGTGTAGAAATGACAGGCAGACCTGAAGCTTTCTTT. This codes for CASSSVEMTGRPEAFF.

The chain is built from TRBV29-1 and TRBJ2-6; no definite D call. The V end lost 3 bases, the J end lost 4 bases, and 4 bases lay between the germline ends. Germline loops: CDR1 SQVTM, CDR2 ANQGSEA. The CDR3 is 12 amino acids. CDR3 sequence reads: CSVDTGANVLTF. In DNA, the CDR3 is TGCAGCGTTGATACCGGGGCCAACGTCCTGACTTTC.

This clonotype occurred many times. The CDR3 protein is CATSGGRQGYNQPQHF. CDR3 DNA: TGTGCCACCAGTGGGGGTCGGCAGGGTTATAATCAGCCCCAGCATTTT. The chain carries TRBV24-1 and TRBJ1-5, with TRBD1 as a possible D gene (5 bases). This CDR3 region has 16 residues. CDR1 KGHDR and CDR2 SFDVKD come from the germline V gene. V was clipped by 5 bases and J by 4 bases, with 17 bases between them.

This clonotype was seen just once. The chain combines TRBV10-3 with TRBJ2-7, with 12 nucleotides matching TRBD1. Germline V gene lookup returns CDR1 ENHRY and CDR2 SYGVKD. V shed 6 bases, J shed 4 bases, and the junction held 7 bases outside the gene matches. The CDR3 has 15 residues. The CDR3 reads CAIRAGTGGWYEQYF. DNA of the CDR3: TGTGCCATCAGGGCCGGGACAGGGGGCTGGTACGAGCAGTACTTC.

This clonotype has a single count. This chain links TRBV19 with TRBJ2-2; 10 bases match TRBD2. The J segment lost 5 bases and the V segment lost 4 bases, leaving 10 bases of the junction unmatched. The CDR3 consists of 17 residues. Germline assignment: CDR1 LNHDA and CDR2 SQIVND (reference sequence). The CDR3 sequence: CASSTGSLAGDTGELFF. Here the CDR3 DNA reads TGTGCCAGTAGTACAGGATCCCTAGCGGGGGATACCGGGGAGCTGTTTTTT.

In this sample, this clonotype is medium-sized (0.01 to 0.1%). The chain links TRBV9 to TRBJ1-2; a possible D gene is TRBD1 (5 bases). The CDR3 spans 15 residues. V was clipped by 3 bases and J by 5 bases, with 17 bases between them. Germline CDR1 SGDLS, CDR2 YYNGEE. The CDR3 DNA is TGTGCCAGCAGCGCCGGGGACCGAGGAGCGTATGGCTACACCTTC. Residues: CASSAGDRGAYGYTF.

This chain uses TRBV20-1 with TRBJ2-5; TRBD2 matches 13 bases. Germline CDR1 is DFQATT and CDR2 is SNEGSKA (reference sequence). Trimming at V came to 1 base and at J to 4 bases, leaving 3 bases not matched to a gene. The CDR3 runs to 15 residues. CDR3 protein: CSARGGLAGVETQYF. The CDR3 nucleotides read TGCAGTGCTAGAGGCGGACTAGCGGGAGTAGAGACCCAGTACTTC.

This clonotype was seen repeatedly, ten times or more. The chain uses TRBV20-1 and TRBJ2-7; D gene uncertain. Trimming pared 0 bases from V and 4 bases from J, leaving 13 bases between. Germline V lookup: CDR1 DFQATT, CDR2 SNEGSKA (reference sequence). The CDR3 has 14 amino acids. In nucleotides, the CDR3 is TGCAGTGCTAGAGATCTCTCGAGCGCATACGAGCAGTACTTC. Translated: CSARDLSSAYEQYF.

The rearrangement links TRBV7-6 to TRBJ2-7, with TRBD2 matching over 7 bases. This CDR3 has 14 residues. The V segment lost 5 bases and the J segment 2 bases; nucleotides outside the gene matches: 6. Per the germline V gene, CDR1 is SGHVS and CDR2 is FNYEAQ. As DNA, the CDR3 is TGTGCCAGCAGCAGCGGGACTTTAACCTACGAGCAGTACTTC. It specifies CASSSGTLTYEQYF.

Regarding this clonotype: The conserved final phenylalanine or tryptophan is absent from the CDR3, which likely points to a read error. This chain joins TRBV20-1 and TRBJ2-5; possibly TRBD2 for D (5 bases). The ends were cut back, 0 bases at V and 5 bases at J, with 13 bases in the middle. Germline lookup yields CDR1 DFQATT and CDR2 SNEGSKA (reference sequence). This CDR3 comprises 14 residues. Here the CDR3 DNA reads TGCAGTGCTAGAGATCGTGGGAGTGGTGAGACCCAGTACTCC. Its protein product is CSARDRGSGETQYS.

The chain joins TRBV19 to TRBJ2-6; D is ambiguous. Germline CDR1 is LNHDA and CDR2 is SQIVND (reference sequence). The CDR3 is 14 amino acids. Trimming cost V 8 bases and J 0 bases, with 8 bases left between them. CDR3 protein: CASFGVSGANVLTF. Written as DNA, the CDR3 is TGTGCCAGTTTCGGAGTCTCTGGGGCCAACGTCCTGACTTTC.

This chain uses TRBV9 with TRBJ1-2; unclear D gene. Germline values: CDR1 SGDLS, CDR2 YYNGEE. The CDR3 length is 12 residues. V was cut by 0 bases and J by 8 bases, with 8 bases left in between. The CDR3 reads CASSVGGGGYTF. CDR3 sequence (DNA): TGTGCCAGCAGCGTAGGTGGAGGGGGCTACACCTTC.

Comments on this clonotype: The missing conserved phenylalanine or tryptophan at the end of this CDR3 makes a read error likely. The chain uses TRBV2 and TRBJ1-5; D uncertain. V lost 10 bases, J lost 7 bases, and 20 bases lay in between. Germline V gene sequence: CDR1 SNHLY, CDR2 FYNNEI. This CDR3 spans 14 amino acids. As DNA, the CDR3 is TGTGCCAACGACCGGTTCGATATTGGACAGCCCCAGCATCTT. Protein product: CANDRFDIGQPQHL.

As regards this clonotype: As the CDR3 is not closed by the conserved phenylalanine or tryptophan, this likely results from a read error. No DNA is shown, since the ends of the CDR3 on it are uncertain; the CDR3 is the one TCRdb lists. The chain links TRBV20-1 to TRBJ1-4; the D segment call TRBD1 is taken from the table without a DNA check. CDR1 DFQATT and CDR2 SNEGSKA come from the germline V gene (reference sequence). The CDR3 adds up to 8 amino acids, both ends counted. This CDR3 is CSARGQIY.